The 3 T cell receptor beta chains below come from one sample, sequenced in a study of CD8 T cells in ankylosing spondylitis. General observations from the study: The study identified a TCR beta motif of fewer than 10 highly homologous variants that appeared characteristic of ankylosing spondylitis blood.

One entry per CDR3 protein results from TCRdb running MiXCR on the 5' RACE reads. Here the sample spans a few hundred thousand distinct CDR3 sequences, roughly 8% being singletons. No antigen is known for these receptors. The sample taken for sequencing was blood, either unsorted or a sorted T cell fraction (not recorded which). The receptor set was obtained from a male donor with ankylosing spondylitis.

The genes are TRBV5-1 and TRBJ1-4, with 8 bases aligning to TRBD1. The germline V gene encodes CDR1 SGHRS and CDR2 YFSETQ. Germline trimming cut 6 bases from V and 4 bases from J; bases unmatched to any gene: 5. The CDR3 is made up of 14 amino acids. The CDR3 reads CASNGGQGNEKLFF. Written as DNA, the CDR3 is TGCGCCAGCAACGGCGGACAGGGTAATGAAAAACTGTTTTTT.

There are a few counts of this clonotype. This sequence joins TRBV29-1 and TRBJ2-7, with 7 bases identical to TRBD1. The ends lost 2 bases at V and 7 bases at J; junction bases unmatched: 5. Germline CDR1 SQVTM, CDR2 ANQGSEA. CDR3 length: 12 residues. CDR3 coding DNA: TGCAGCGTTGAACTAGGGGGCGGAGAGCAGTACTTC. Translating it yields CSVELGGGEQYF.

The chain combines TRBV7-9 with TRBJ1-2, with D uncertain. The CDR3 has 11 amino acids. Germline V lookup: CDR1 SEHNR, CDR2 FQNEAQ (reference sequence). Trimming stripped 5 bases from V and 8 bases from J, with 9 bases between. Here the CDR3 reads CASSELRGYTF. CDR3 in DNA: TGTGCCAGCAGCGAATTGAGAGGCTACACCTTC. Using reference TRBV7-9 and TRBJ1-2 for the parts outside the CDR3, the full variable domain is DTGVSQNPRHKITKRGQNVTFRCDPISEHNRLYWYRQTLGQGPEFLTYFQNEAQLEKSRLLSDRFSAERPKGSFSTLEIQRTEQGDSAMYLCASSELRGYTFGSGTRLTVV.